The rows below give T cell receptor beta chains drawn from one sample of a study of CXCR3-negative and CXCR3-positive naive CD8 T cells. TCRdb derives one entry per CDR3 protein from the 5' RACE reads, leaving out DNA. The table lists about 130,000 distinct CDR3 sequences. The specimen was naive CXCR3- CD8+ T cells from blood. The origin of the receptors is a human donor in good health. Some clones in this sample may be carry-over from other donors' samples. CDR3s include the opening cysteine and the closing phenylalanine or tryptophan.

CDR3aa	j_gene	v_gene
CASSLEGGAYEQYF	TRBJ2-7	TRBV7-9
CASSESGTGRFNEQYF	TRBJ2-7	TRBV10-1
CSARPSRRGETQYF	TRBJ2-5	TRBV20-1
CASSPTGAISEQFF	TRBJ2-1	TRBV7-3
CASSQDLRVQVGELFF	TRBJ2-2	TRBV3-1
CATSKDETNTEAFF	TRBJ1-1	TRBV24-1
CATSRDLMGQGREQYF	TRBJ2-7	TRBV15
CASTVGGQFYNEQFF	TRBJ2-1	TRBV28
CASSSIGTGMDQPQHF	TRBJ1-5	TRBV7-9
CASSTPSGHQETQYF	TRBJ2-5	TRBV19
CASSFAGGELFF	TRBJ2-2	TRBV27
CATSPLRGSYEQYF	TRBJ2-7	TRBV15
CSVEWETANTGELFF	TRBJ2-2	TRBV29-1
CASSHQAGNEQYF	TRBJ2-7	TRBV4-3
CASSYGTSGVSQYF	TRBJ2-3	TRBV28
CATSTWDRGPYNEQFF	TRBJ2-1	TRBV15
CASSSPRDSYEQYF	TRBJ2-7	TRBV7-9
CASSQGPSGTSGSYEQYF	TRBJ2-7	TRBV4-1
CASSQDLLGGTLDEKLFF	TRBJ1-4	TRBV4-2
CASSHDYEQYF	TRBJ2-7	TRBV7-9
CASSYARELFF	TRBJ2-2	TRBV7-8
CASSLAGGGATYEQYF	TRBJ2-7	TRBV11-2
CASSWTIQGNTEAFF	TRBJ1-1	TRBV6-5
CASSPRTSGNYEQYF	TRBJ2-7	TRBV7-6
CASNNPGFSGNTIYF	TRBJ1-3	TRBV19
CSVKRDRDPANYGYTF	TRBJ1-2	TRBV29-1
CASSFTSTYEQYF	TRBJ2-7	TRBV27
CASSLLSGVGFTDTQYF	TRBJ2-3	TRBV7-9
CSGVTGGRSEAFF	TRBJ1-1	TRBV29-1
CASSFLGGDGEQFF	TRBJ2-1	TRBV7-6
CSARDTDRVPHSDEETQYF	TRBJ2-5	TRBV20-1
CASGFATGAYEQYF	TRBJ2-7	TRBV23-1
CASSLLAGAPSNTGELFF	TRBJ2-2	TRBV7-9
CASSIGPEAFF	TRBJ1-1	TRBV19
CASSDDGSSYNEQFF	TRBJ2-1	TRBV9
CATSRDMTLDRYGYTF	TRBJ1-2	TRBV15
CASSLYPGENTGELFF	TRBJ2-2	TRBV5-1
CASSPWDTQYF	TRBJ2-3	TRBV7-2
CASSYSGTRSHEQYF	TRBJ2-7	TRBV6-5
CSARDRQLDEQYF	TRBJ2-7	TRBV20-1
CASSWTSGSTEQYF	TRBJ2-7	TRBV19
CSVEAGGSAEAFF	TRBJ1-1	TRBV29-1
CASSVEGVRTTDTQYF	TRBJ2-3	TRBV9
CSARDRKTEINYGYTF	TRBJ1-2	TRBV20-1
CASSPTDRMNTEAFF	TRBJ1-1	TRBV5-1